This section outlines one T cell receptor beta chain sequence together with its context. No antigen is known for it. Within the sample, other DNA sequences also encode this same CDR3. This entry comes from a study of brain T cells in children with intractable seizures. Before surgery, patients took at least one anti-epileptic drug. Only in-frame clones appear in the TCRdb table, and some are missing; sequencing was by immunoSEQ multiplex PCR. The data contain some 80,000 clones, around nine tenths of them singletons. Notes on the study in general: Absence of clones before surgery may stem from lower sequencing depth.

The TCR comes from a girl under 10 years old with Rasmussen encephalitis and intractable seizures. Specimen: peripheral blood, collected at surgery.

Here the CDR3 DNA reads TGCGCCAGCAGCCCAGGCTACAATCAGCCCCAGCATTTT. Amino acid sequence: CASSPGYNQPQHF. The V gene is TRBV4-1, the J gene TRBJ1-5; D gene ambiguous. Germline V gene data show CDR1 as MGHRA and CDR2 as YSYEKL. Trimming removed 4 bases at V and 3 bases at J, with 7 bases between. The CDR3 extends over 13 amino acids.